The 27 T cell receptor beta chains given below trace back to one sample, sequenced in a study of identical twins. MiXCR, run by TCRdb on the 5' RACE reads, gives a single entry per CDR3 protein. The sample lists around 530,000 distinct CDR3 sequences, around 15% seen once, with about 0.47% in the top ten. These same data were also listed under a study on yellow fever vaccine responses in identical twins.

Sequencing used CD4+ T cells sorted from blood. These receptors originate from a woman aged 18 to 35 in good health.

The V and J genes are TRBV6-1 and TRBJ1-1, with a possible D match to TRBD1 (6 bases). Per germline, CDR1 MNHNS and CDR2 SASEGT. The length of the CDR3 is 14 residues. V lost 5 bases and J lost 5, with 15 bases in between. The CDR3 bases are TGTGCCAGCAGTCGGTCAGGGGTGGAAACTGAAGCTTTCTTT. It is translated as CASSRSGVETEAFF.

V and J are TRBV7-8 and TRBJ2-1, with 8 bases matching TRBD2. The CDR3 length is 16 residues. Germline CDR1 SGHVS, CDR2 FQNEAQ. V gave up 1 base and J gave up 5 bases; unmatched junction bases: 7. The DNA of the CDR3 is TGTGCCAGCAGCTTAGGGGCGGGAGGCCCCGACAATGAGCAGTTCTTC. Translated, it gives CASSLGAGGPDNEQFF.

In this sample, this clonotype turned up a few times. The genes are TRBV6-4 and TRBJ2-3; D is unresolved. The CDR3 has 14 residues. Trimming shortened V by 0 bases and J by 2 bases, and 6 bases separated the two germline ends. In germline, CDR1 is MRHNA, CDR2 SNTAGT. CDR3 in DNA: TGTGCCAGCAGTGACTCTCCCTACACAGATACGCAGTATTTT. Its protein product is CASSDSPYTDTQYF.

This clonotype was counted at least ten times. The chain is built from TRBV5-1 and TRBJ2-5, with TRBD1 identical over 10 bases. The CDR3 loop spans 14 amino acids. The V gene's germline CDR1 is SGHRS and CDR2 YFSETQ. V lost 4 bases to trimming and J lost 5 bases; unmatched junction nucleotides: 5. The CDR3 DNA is TGCGCCAGCAGCCCCGACAGGGGGCTGGAGACCCAGTACTTC. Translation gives CASSPDRGLETQYF.

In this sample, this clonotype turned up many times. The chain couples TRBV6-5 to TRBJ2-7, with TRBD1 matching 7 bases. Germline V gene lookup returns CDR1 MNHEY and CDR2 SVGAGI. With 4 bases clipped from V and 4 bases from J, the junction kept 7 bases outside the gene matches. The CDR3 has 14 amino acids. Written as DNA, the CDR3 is TGTGCCAGCAGTTCTGCTGGGACAGATTACGAGCAGTACGTC. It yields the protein CASSSAGTDYEQYV.

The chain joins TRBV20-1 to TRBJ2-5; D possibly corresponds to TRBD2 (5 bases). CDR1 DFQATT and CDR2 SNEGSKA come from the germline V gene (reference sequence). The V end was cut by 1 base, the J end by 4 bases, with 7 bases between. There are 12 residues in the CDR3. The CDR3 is CSARASGETQYF. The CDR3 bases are TGCAGTGCTAGAGCCAGCGGAGAGACCCAGTACTTC.

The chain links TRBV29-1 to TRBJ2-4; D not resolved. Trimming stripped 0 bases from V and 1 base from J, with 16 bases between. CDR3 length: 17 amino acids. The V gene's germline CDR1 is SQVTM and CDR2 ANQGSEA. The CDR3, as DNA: TGCAGCGTTGAAGATACCCCCGCATGGTCGGCCAAAAACATTCAGTACTTC. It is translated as CSVEDTPAWSAKNIQYF.

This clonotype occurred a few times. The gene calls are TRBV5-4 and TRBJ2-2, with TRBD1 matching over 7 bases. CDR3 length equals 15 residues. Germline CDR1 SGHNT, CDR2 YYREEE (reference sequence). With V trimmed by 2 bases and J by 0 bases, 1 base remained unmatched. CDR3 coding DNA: TGTGCCAGCAGCTTTGACAGGGCGAACACCGGGGAGCTGTTTTTT. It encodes CASSFDRANTGELFF.

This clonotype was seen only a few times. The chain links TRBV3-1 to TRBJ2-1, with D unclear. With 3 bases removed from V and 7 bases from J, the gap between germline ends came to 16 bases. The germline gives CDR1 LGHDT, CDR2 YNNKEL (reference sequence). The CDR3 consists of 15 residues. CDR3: CASSQLPVGRNEQFF. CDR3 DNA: TGTGCCAGCAGCCAGCTCCCCGTTGGAAGGAATGAGCAGTTCTTC.

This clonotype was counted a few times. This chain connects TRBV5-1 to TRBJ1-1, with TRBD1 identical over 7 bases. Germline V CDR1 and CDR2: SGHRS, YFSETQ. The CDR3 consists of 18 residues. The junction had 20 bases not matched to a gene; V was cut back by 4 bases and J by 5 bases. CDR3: CASSPTGRRQGDGTEAFF. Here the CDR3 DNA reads TGCGCCAGCAGCCCCACTGGAAGGAGACAGGGTGACGGGACTGAAGCTTTCTTT.

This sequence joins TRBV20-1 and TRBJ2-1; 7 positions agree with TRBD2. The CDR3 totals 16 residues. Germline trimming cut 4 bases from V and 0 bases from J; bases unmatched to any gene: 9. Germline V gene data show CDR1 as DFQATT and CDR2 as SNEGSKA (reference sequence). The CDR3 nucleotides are TGCAGTGCTATGCGGGGCGGGGGTTTCTCCTACAATGAGCAGTTCTTC. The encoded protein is CSAMRGGGFSYNEQFF.

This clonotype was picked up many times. Here the CDR3 DNA reads TGTGCCAGCAGTTCCGGGCTATCCTACAATGAGCAGTTCTTC. It is translated as CASSSGLSYNEQFF. The V call is TRBV12-3 or TRBV12-4, the J call TRBJ2-1, with D uncertain. This CDR3 is 14 amino acids long. Trimming took off 4 bases at V and 1 base at J, with 8 bases between the two ends.

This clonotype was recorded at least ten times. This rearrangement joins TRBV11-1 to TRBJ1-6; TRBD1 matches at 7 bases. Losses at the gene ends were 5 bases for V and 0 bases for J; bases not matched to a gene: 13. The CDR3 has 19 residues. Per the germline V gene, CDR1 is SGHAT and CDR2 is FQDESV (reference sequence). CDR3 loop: CASSPKWDRASSYNSPLHF. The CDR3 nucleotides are TGTGCCAGCAGCCCAAAATGGGACAGAGCGAGCTCCTATAATTCACCCCTCCACTTT. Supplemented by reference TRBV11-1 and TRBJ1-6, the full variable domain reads EAEVAQSPRYKITEKSQAVAFWCDPISGHATLYWYRQILGQGPELLVQFQDESVVDDSQLPKDRFSAERLKGVDSTLKIQPAELGDSAMYLCASSPKWDRASSYNSPLHFGNGTRLTVT.

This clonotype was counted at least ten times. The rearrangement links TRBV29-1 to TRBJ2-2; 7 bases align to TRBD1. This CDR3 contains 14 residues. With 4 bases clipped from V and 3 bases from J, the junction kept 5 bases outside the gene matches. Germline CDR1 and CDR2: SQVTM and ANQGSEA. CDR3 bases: TGCAGCGTTGCCGGACAGGCATACACCGGGGAGCTGTTTTTT. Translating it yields CSVAGQAYTGELFF.

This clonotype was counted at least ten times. CDR3 nucleotides: TGCGCCAGCAGCTTGGGAGCCGGGAACACTGAAGCTTTCTTT. Translating gives CASSLGAGNTEAFF. The chain uses TRBV5-1 and TRBJ1-1; no definite D call. Trimming took off 0 bases at V and 1 base at J, with 7 bases between the two ends. CDR1 is SGHRS and CDR2 is YFSETQ in the germline V gene. The CDR3 runs 14 residues. The variable domain in full, with the rest retrieved from reference TRBV5-1 and TRBJ1-1, is KAGVTQTPRYLIKTRGQQVTLSCSPISGHRSVSWYQQTPGQGLQFLFEYFSETQRNKGNFPGRFSGRQFSNSRSEMNVSTLELGDSALYLCASSLGAGNTEAFFGQGTRLTVV.

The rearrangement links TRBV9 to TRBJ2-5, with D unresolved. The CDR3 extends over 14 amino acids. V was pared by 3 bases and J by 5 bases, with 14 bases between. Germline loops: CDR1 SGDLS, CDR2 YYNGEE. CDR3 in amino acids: CASSDSWGMETQYF. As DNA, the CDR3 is TGTGCCAGCAGCGATAGTTGGGGAATGGAGACCCAGTACTTC.

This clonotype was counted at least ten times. The DNA of the CDR3 is TGTGCCAGCAGCTTACCCCCAGGAGACTATGGCTACACCTTC. This codes for CASSLPPGDYGYTF. The chain is built from TRBV7-8 and TRBJ1-2; D uncertain. Germline V lookup: CDR1 SGHVS, CDR2 FQNEAQ. CDR3 length: 14 residues. Trimming cost V 2 bases and J 3 bases, with 10 bases left between them.

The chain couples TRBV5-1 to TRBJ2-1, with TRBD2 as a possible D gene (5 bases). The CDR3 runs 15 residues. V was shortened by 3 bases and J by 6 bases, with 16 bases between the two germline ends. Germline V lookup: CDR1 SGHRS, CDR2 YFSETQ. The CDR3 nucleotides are TGCGCCAGCAGCTCTCGCCCCGAGGGATTCAATGAGCAGTTCTTC. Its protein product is CASSSRPEGFNEQFF.

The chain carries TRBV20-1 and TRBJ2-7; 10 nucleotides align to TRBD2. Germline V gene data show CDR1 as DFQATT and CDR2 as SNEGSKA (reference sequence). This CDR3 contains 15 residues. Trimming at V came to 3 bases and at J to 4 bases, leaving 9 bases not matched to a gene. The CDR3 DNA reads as TGCAGTGCTAGGGATGGGGCTAGCGGGAGTTACGAGCAGTACTTC. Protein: CSARDGASGSYEQYF.

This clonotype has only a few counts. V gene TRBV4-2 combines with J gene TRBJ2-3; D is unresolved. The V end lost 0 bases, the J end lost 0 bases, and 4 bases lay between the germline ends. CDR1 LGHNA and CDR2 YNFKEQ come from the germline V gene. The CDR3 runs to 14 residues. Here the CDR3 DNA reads TGTGCCAGCAGCCAAGACAGGAGCACAGATACGCAGTATTTT. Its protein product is CASSQDRSTDTQYF.

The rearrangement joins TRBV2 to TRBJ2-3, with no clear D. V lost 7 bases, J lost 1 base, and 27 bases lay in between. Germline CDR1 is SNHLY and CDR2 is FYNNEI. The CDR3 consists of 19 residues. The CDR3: CASTKGRDIRSSRTDTQYF. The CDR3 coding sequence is TGTGCCAGCACAAAGGGAAGGGATATCCGGTCATCCCGCACAGATACGCAGTATTTT. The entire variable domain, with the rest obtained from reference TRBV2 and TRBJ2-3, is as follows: EPEVTQTPSHQVTQMGQEVILRCVPISNHLYFYWYRQILGQKVEFLVSFYNNEISEKSEIFDDQFSVERPDGSNFTLKIRSTKLEDSAMYFCASTKGRDIRSSRTDTQYFGPGTRLTVL.

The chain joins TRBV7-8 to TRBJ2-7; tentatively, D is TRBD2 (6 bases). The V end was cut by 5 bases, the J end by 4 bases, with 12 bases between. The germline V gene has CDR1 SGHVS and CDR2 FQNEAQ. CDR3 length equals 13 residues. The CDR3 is CASSPREFYEQYF. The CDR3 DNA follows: TGTGCCAGCAGCCCACGGGAGTTTTACGAGCAGTACTTC.

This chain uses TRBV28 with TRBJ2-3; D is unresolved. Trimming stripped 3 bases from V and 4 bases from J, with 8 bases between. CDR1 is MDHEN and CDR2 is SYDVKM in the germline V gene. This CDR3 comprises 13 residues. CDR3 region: CASSLQAPDTQYF. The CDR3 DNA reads TGTGCCAGCAGTTTGCAGGCCCCAGATACGCAGTATTTT. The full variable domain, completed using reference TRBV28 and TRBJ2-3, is DVKVTQSSRYLVKRTGEKVFLECVQDMDHENMFWYRQDPGLGLRLIYFSYDVKMKEKGDIPEGYSVSREKKERFSLILESASTNQTSMYLCASSLQAPDTQYFGPGTRLTVL.

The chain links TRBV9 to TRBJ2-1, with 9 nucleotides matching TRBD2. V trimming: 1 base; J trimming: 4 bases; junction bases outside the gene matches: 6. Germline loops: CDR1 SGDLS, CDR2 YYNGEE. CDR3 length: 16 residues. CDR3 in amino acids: CASSVSSGSGYNEQFF. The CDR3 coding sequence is TGTGCCAGCAGCGTAAGTAGCGGGAGCGGTTACAATGAGCAGTTCTTC.

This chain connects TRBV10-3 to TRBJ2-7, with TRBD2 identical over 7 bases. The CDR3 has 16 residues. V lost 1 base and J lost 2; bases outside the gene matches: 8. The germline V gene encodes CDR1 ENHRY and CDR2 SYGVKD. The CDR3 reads CAISEWGRVETYEQYV. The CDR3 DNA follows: TGTGCCATCAGTGAGTGGGGGAGGGTAGAGACCTACGAGCAGTACGTC.

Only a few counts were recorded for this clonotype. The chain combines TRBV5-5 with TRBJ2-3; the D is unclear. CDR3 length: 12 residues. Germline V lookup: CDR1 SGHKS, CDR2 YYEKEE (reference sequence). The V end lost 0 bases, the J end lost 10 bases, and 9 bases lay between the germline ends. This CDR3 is CASSLGTGPQYF. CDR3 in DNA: TGTGCCAGCAGCTTGGGTACGGGCCCGCAGTATTTT.

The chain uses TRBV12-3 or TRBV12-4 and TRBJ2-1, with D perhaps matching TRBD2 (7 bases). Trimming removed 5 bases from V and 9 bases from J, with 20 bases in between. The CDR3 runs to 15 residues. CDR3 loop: CASSPRGLTGPEQFF. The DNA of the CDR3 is TGTGCCAGCAGTCCCAGGGGACTAACTGGGCCTGAGCAGTTCTTC.